This T cell receptor beta chain was recorded in a study of CD8 T cells in ankylosing spondylitis. This clonotype was found many times. Its matching antigen is unknown. Broader study findings: Blood from ankylosing spondylitis patients appeared to carry a characteristic roughly 8-variant TCR beta motif. In reactive arthritis synovial fluid and blood, some motif variants had been reported before. Disease-linked clones were CD8+ and relatively rare in peripheral blood.

The CDR3 loop spans 12 amino acids. The germline V and J ends were trimmed by 5 bases and 5 bases, with 10 bases remaining between them. TCRdb ran MiXCR on the 5' RACE reads and lists one entry per CDR3 protein. This table holds under 400,000 distinct CDR3 sequences, approximately 10% found once. The chain recombines TRBV12-3 or TRBV12-4 with TRBJ2-7; tentative D call: TRBD2 (6 bases). Material: blood, either unsorted or a sorted T cell fraction (not recorded which). The TCR was taken from a female donor with ankylosing spondylitis or in good health (not recorded which). CDR3 sequence reads: CASSRRGDEQYF. The DNA for the CDR3 is TGTGCCAGCAGTAGGAGGGGCGACGAGCAGTACTTC.